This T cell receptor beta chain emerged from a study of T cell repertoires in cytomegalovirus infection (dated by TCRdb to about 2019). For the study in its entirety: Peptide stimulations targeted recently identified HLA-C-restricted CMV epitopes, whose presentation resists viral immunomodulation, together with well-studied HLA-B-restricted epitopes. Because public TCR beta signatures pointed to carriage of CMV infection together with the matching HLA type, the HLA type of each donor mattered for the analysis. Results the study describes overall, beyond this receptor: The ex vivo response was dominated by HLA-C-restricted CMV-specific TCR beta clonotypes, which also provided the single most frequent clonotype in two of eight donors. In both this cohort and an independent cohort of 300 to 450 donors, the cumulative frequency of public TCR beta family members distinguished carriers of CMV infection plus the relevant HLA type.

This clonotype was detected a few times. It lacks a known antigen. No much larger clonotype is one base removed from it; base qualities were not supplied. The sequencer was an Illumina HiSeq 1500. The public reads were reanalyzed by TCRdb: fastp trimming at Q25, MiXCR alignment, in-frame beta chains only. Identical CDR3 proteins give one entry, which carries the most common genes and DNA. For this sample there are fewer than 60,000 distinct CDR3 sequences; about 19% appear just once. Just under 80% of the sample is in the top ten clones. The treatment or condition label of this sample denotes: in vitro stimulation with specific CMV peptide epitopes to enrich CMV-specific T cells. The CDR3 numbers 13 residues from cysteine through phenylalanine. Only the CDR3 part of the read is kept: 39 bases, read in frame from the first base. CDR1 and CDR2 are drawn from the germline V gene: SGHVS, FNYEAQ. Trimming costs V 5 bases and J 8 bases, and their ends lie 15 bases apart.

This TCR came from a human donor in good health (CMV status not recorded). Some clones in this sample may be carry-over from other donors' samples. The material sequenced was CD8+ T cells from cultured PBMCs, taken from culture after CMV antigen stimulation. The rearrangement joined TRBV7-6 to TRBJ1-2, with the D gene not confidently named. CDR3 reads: CASSREDVYGYTF. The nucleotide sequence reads TGTGCCAGCAGCCGGGAGGATGTGTACGGCTACACCTTC.